One and the same sample provided the 30 T cell receptor beta chains below, sequenced in a study of beta chain features in type 1 diabetes. Isolated RNA was reverse transcribed in full, so expressed TCRB transcripts were sequenced. Measured with immunoSEQ multiplex PCR; TCRdb has only the in-frame clones, and not every one. This sample carries tens of thousands of clones, 45% to 50% of them seen once, and the ten largest clones take about 0.7%. The antigens of these receptors remain unknown. Study observations and caveats: In every one of the four CD4+ subsets, TCRB CDR3s were moderately but significantly shorter in Type 1 diabetes patients.

The sample comprised central memory CD4+ T cells from blood. All receptors derive from a young man with type 1 diabetes.

This sequence joins TRBV10-3 and TRBJ1-6; D not certain. The V and J ends lost 4 bases and 10 bases respectively, with 14 bases between them. Germline CDR1 reads ENHRY; CDR2 reads SYGVKD. There are 14 residues in the CDR3. DNA for the CDR3: TGTGCCATCAGTGCGCGCTCGGGAGAATCACCCCTCCACTTT. Protein: CAISARSGESPLHF.

This clone came up a few times. The chain has TRBV7-9 and TRBJ2-1; 9 bases fit TRBD1. Per the germline V gene, CDR1 is SEHNR and CDR2 is FQNEAQ (reference sequence). This CDR3 is built from 16 residues. Trimming cost V 5 bases and J 6 bases; bases outside gene matches: 11. The CDR3 spells CASSPAGTGPLNEQFF. CDR3 sequence (DNA): TGTGCCAGCAGCCCCGCCGGGACAGGGCCCCTCAATGAGCAGTTCTTC.

The rearrangement joins TRBV5-5 to TRBJ2-2; a weak D match, TRBD1 (6 bases). Germline V gene lookup returns CDR1 SGHKS and CDR2 YYEKEE (reference sequence). This CDR3 spans 12 amino acids. The ends were cut back, 4 bases at V and 6 bases at J, with 7 bases in the middle. The CDR3 sequence is CASSTGSGELFF. CDR3 DNA: TGTGCCAGCAGCACAGGGTCCGGGGAGCTGTTTTTT.

V gene TRBV6-5 combines with J gene TRBJ2-5, with D possibly TRBD1 on 5 matching bases. Germline V CDR1 and CDR2: MNHEY, SVGAGI. The CDR3 totals 14 residues. The V and J ends lost 6 bases and 2 bases respectively, with 13 bases between them. CDR3 region: CASSPGLRQETQYF. The CDR3 nucleotides read TGTGCCAGCAGCCCAGGGTTGAGGCAAGAGACCCAGTACTTC.

This clone was observed a handful of times. The CDR3 here is CAAGGAHNEQFF. CDR3 nucleotides: TGTGCGGCGGGAGGAGCCCACAATGAGCAGTTCTTC. V and J are TRBV7-2 and TRBJ2-1; TRBD2 aligns across 8 bases. The CDR3 loop spans 12 amino acids. Looked up from germline, CDR1 is SGHTA and CDR2 is FQGNSA.

This clone was detected a few times. The CDR3 DNA follows: TGCAGCGTTGGGGCCATCGGACTAGTGGGCAATGAGCAGTTCTTC. This encodes CSVGAIGLVGNEQFF. This chain uses TRBV29-1 with TRBJ2-1; 7 nucleotides line up with TRBD2. The CDR3 is 15 amino acids. The trim removed 4 bases at V and 6 bases at J, leaving 12 bases unmatched. The germline V gene has CDR1 SQVTM and CDR2 ANQGSEA.

This chain links TRBV4-1 with TRBJ2-3; D is perhaps TRBD1 (5 bases). V was pared by 0 bases and J by 14 bases, with 18 bases between. This CDR3 region has 14 residues. Germline CDR1 is MGHRA and CDR2 is YSYEKL. The CDR3 coding sequence is TGCGCCAGCAGCCAAGAGGCCATGGGGCCCCCGCGGTATTTT. Amino acid sequence: CASSQEAMGPPRYF.

The rearrangement uses TRBV12-5 and TRBJ2-7, with 10 bases identical to TRBD1. CDR3 size: 15 residues. Germline lookup yields CDR1 LGHNT and CDR2 FRNRAP. J was trimmed by 5 bases and V by 6 bases; bases with no gene match: 10. The CDR3 nucleotides read TGTGCTAGTGGCTCCGGACAGGGGGATTTCCACGAGCAGTACTTC. It codes for CASGSGQGDFHEQYF. The complete variable domain, with remaining parts taken from reference TRBV12-5 and TRBJ2-7, reads DARVTQTPRHKVTEMGQEVTMRCQPILGHNTVFWYRQTMMQGLELLAYFRNRAPLDDSGMPKDRFSAEMPDATLATLKIQPSEPRDSAVYFCASGSGQGDFHEQYFGPGTRLTVT.

The V and J genes are TRBV9 and TRBJ1-2, with D perhaps matching TRBD1 (6 bases). The CDR3 is made up of 15 amino acids. Germline V gene sequence: CDR1 SGDLS, CDR2 YYNGEE. V was clipped by 4 bases and J by 0 bases, with 13 bases between them. DNA for the CDR3: TGTGCCAGCAGCCCCACAGGGCAAGCTAACTATGGCTACACCTTC. The encoded protein is CASSPTGQANYGYTF.

This clone was counted once. This chain joins TRBV11-2 and TRBJ2-3; TRBD2 aligns across 13 bases. The V gene's germline CDR1 is SGHAT and CDR2 FQNNGV. J lost 6 bases, V lost 5 bases, and 8 bases had no gene match. This CDR3 has 16 residues. The CDR3: CASSQLAGGSVDTQYF. CDR3 DNA: TGTGCCAGCAGCCAACTAGCGGGAGGGTCGGTGGATACGCAGTATTTT.

The J gene is TRBJ2-3, the V gene TRBV7-9; the match to TRBD2 covers 14 bases. Unmatched junction bases numbered 4, after V lost 3 bases and J lost 2 bases. The CDR3 length is 17 residues. CDR1 SEHNR and CDR2 FQNEAQ come from the germline V gene (reference sequence). Here the CDR3 reads CASSLETSGGATDTQYF. The CDR3 coding sequence is TGTGCCAGCAGCTTGGAGACTAGCGGGGGGGCCACAGATACGCAGTATTTT.

This clone was counted between two and nine times. This chain joins TRBV5-1 and TRBJ2-2; maybe TRBD1 (5 bases). V shed 3 bases and J shed 6 bases, with 9 bases lying between them. The CDR3 runs 13 residues. Germline CDR1 and CDR2: SGHRS and YFSETQ. CDR3 sequence: CASSSQGSGELFF. The CDR3 nucleotides are TGCGCCAGCAGCTCGCAGGGATCCGGGGAGCTGTTTTTT. The whole variable domain, filled in from reference TRBV5-1 and TRBJ2-2, reads KAGVTQTPRYLIKTRGQQVTLSCSPISGHRSVSWYQQTPGQGLQFLFEYFSETQRNKGNFPGRFSGRQFSNSRSEMNVSTLELGDSALYLCASSSQGSGELFFGEGSRLTVL.

The chain joins TRBV30 to TRBJ2-1; 8 nucleotides match TRBD2. V lost 0 bases to trimming and J lost 7 bases; unmatched junction nucleotides: 5. This CDR3 has 14 residues. The V gene's germline CDR1 is GTSNPN and CDR2 SVGIG (reference sequence). This chain's CDR3 is CAWSVQRGWNEQFF. For the CDR3, the DNA is TGTGCCTGGAGTGTACAGCGGGGGTGGAATGAGCAGTTCTTC.

The CDR3 protein is CAYGGDGANVLTF. The CDR3 nucleotides are TGTGCCTATGGCGGGGATGGGGCCAACGTCCTGACTTTC. V and J are TRBV7-9 and TRBJ2-6; tentatively, D is TRBD2 (6 bases). CDR3 size: 13 residues. Trimming shortened V by 11 bases and J by 3 bases, and 11 bases separated the two germline ends. The germline V gene has CDR1 SEHNR and CDR2 FQNEAQ (reference sequence). Full variable domain (remainder filled in from reference TRBV7-9 and TRBJ2-6): DTGVSQNPRHKITKRGQNVTFRCDPISEHNRLYWYRQTLGQGPEFLTYFQNEAQLEKSRLLSDRFSAERPKGSFSTLEIQRTEQGDSAMYLCAYGGDGANVLTFGAGSRLTVL.

This rearrangement joins TRBV19 to TRBJ1-1; 8 positions match TRBD1. The CDR3 extends over 16 amino acids. Per germline, CDR1 LNHDA and CDR2 SQIVND (reference sequence). Trimming cost V 4 bases and J 1 base; bases outside gene matches: 8. CDR3 amino acids: CASSKAQGVGNTEAFF. CDR3 in DNA: TGTGCCAGTAGTAAAGCACAGGGGGTGGGGAACACTGAAGCTTTCTTT. Together with reference TRBV19 and TRBJ1-1, the CDR3 gives the full variable domain: DGGITQSPKYLFRKEGQNVTLSCEQNLNHDAMYWYRQDPGQGLRLIYYSQIVNDFQKGDIAEGYSVSREKKESFPLTVTSAQKNPTAFYLCASSKAQGVGNTEAFFGQGTRLTVV.

V and J are TRBV18 and TRBJ1-2; D perhaps matches TRBD1 (6 bases). The CDR3 is 13 residues long. Germline loops: CDR1 KGHSH, CDR2 LQKENI. Deletions cut 3 bases from V and 4 bases from J, with 9 bases between. DNA for the CDR3: TGTGCCAGCTCACCCGACAGGCTCTATGGCTACACCTTC. It codes for CASSPDRLYGYTF.

This chain joins TRBV11-2 and TRBJ1-6; TRBD1 matches at 9 bases. There are 14 residues in the CDR3. The trim removed 4 bases at V and 7 bases at J, leaving 2 bases unmatched. The germline CDR1 and CDR2 sequences are SGHAT and FQNNGV. The CDR3 loop is CASSWGQGNSPLHF. The CDR3 nucleotides read TGTGCCAGCAGCTGGGGACAGGGAAATTCACCCCTCCACTTT.

This clone was found a few times. This sequence joins TRBV9 and TRBJ2-1; 11 bases match TRBD2. The germline V gene has CDR1 SGDLS and CDR2 YYNGEE. This CDR3 comprises 15 residues. Germline trimming cut 3 bases from V and 2 bases from J; bases unmatched to any gene: 1. CDR3 sequence (DNA): TGTGCCAGCAGCGCGGGACTAGCGGCCTACAATGAGCAGTTCTTC. This gives the protein CASSAGLAAYNEQFF.

The chain carries TRBV7-2 and TRBJ2-7; 7 positions match TRBD1. This CDR3 is 13 amino acids long. Germline-derived CDR1 and CDR2 are SGHTA and FQGNSA. The V gene end was trimmed by 5 bases and the J gene end by 2 bases; junction bases not matched to a gene: 3. The CDR3 coding sequence is TGTGCCAGCAGCAACAGGGGTCCCTACGAGCAGTACTTC. Residues: CASSNRGPYEQYF.

The chain employs TRBV5-4 and TRBJ2-3, with D perhaps matching TRBD1 (5 bases). Deletions cut 4 bases from V and 4 bases from J, with 16 bases between. There are 15 residues in the CDR3. CDR1 is SGHNT, CDR2 YYREEE, per germline (reference sequence). DNA for the CDR3: TGTGCCAGCAGCGTACCGGGCCTCAGGGCAGATACGCAGTATTTT. Translation: CASSVPGLRADTQYF.

V is TRBV18 and J is TRBJ2-6; D possibly corresponds to TRBD1 (5 bases). CDR3 length: 18 amino acids. Germline lookup yields CDR1 KGHSH and CDR2 LQKENI. V lost 6 bases, J lost 1 base, and 19 bases lay in between. CDR3 nucleotides: TGTGCCAGCTCCCCGCCTGCTCGGCCAGGGTCTGGGGCCAACGTCCTGACTTTC. Amino acids: CASSPPARPGSGANVLTF.

The chain has TRBV7-9 and TRBJ1-1; TRBD1 is a possible D gene (5 bases). Per germline, CDR1 SEHNR and CDR2 FQNEAQ (reference sequence). The CDR3 runs to 14 residues. Trimming pared 1 base from V and 3 bases from J, leaving 9 bases between. Written as DNA, the CDR3 is TGTGCCAGCAGCTTAGGACAGCCACACACTGAAGCTTTCTTT. Its translation is CASSLGQPHTEAFF.

The rearrangement links TRBV12-5 to TRBJ1-4, with 8 bases aligning to TRBD1. The CDR3 spans 15 residues. Germline V lookup: CDR1 LGHNT, CDR2 FRNRAP. V lost 2 bases to trimming and J lost 6 bases; unmatched junction nucleotides: 5. Written as DNA, the CDR3 is TGTGCTAGTGGTTTGACCCCAGGGGGCTATGAAAAACTGTTTTTT. Its translation is CASGLTPGGYEKLFF.

The CDR3 bases are TGTGCCAGCAGCCGTGATACAGGGGTCTATGGCTACACCTTC. Translated, it gives CASSRDTGVYGYTF. The J gene is TRBJ1-2, the V gene TRBV7-8, with 7 bases aligning to TRBD1. The V segment lost 5 bases and the J segment 4 bases; nucleotides outside the gene matches: 7. The CDR3 spans 14 residues. The germline V gene encodes CDR1 SGHVS and CDR2 FQNEAQ.

CDR3 region: CAITQDTNQPQHF. CDR3 DNA: TGTGCCATCACCCAGGACACGAATCAGCCCCAGCATTTT. The V and J genes are TRBV10-3 and TRBJ1-5, with TRBD1 as a possible D gene (5 bases). The germline gives CDR1 ENHRY, CDR2 SYGVKD. V shed 7 bases and J shed 4 bases, with 11 bases lying between them. The CDR3 is 13 residues long.

This clone was seen once. This rearrangement joins TRBV7-2 to TRBJ2-3, with D possibly matching TRBD1 (7 bases). Trimming stripped 4 bases from V and 3 bases from J, with 17 bases between. There are 16 residues in the CDR3. Germline V gene lookup returns CDR1 SGHTA and CDR2 FQGNSA. The CDR3 DNA reads TGTGCCAGCAGCTCTCGGAGGGGGCAGGGAACAGATACGCAGTATTTT. This sequence encodes CASSSRRGQGTDTQYF.

The gene calls are TRBV19 and TRBJ1-2, with TRBD1 as a possible D gene (6 bases). This CDR3 spans 15 amino acids. The germline V and J ends were trimmed by 6 bases and 4 bases, with 18 bases remaining between them. Per the germline V gene, CDR1 is LNHDA and CDR2 is SQIVND (reference sequence). Here the CDR3 DNA reads TGTGCCAGTAGGCCGCTTTCTGGGGGGGCCTATGGCTACACCTTC. Translated: CASRPLSGGAYGYTF. The whole variable domain, filled in from reference TRBV19 and TRBJ1-2, reads DGGITQSPKYLFRKEGQNVTLSCEQNLNHDAMYWYRQDPGQGLRLIYYSQIVNDFQKGDIAEGYSVSREKKESFPLTVTSAQKNPTAFYLCASRPLSGGAYGYTFGSGTRLTVV.

The chain combines TRBV6-6 with TRBJ2-1; D is unresolved. The CDR3 has 14 residues. Looked up from germline, CDR1 is MNHNY and CDR2 is SVGAGI (reference sequence). The V end was cut by 4 bases, the J end by 5 bases, with 12 bases between. The CDR3 DNA reads TGTGCCAGCAGTTTAATAGCTAACAACAATGAGCAGTTCTTC. As protein: CASSLIANNNEQFF.

The rearrangement uses TRBV18 and TRBJ2-7, with 8 bases aligning to TRBD2. The CDR3 has 16 residues. Germline assignment: CDR1 KGHSH and CDR2 LQKENI. V was pared by 4 bases and J by 5 bases, with 13 bases of the junction left unmatched. As DNA, the CDR3 is TGTGCCAGCTCACTGGGACTAGGGGCCTTGAGGGACGAGCAGTACTTC. Protein: CASSLGLGALRDEQYF.

This chain links TRBV5-6 with TRBJ2-1; possible D gene TRBD2, 7 bases. The V gene lost 3 bases and the J gene lost 6 bases, with 16 bases spanning the gap. The CDR3 covers 15 residues. Germline lookup yields CDR1 SGHDT and CDR2 YYEEEE. The CDR3 region is CASSYRDKRGNEQFF. The CDR3 nucleotides read TGTGCCAGCAGCTACCGGGACAAGCGGGGCAATGAGCAGTTCTTC.